This T cell receptor beta chain is from a study of long-term antiretroviral therapy in people with HIV. Researchers report immunoSEQ v3.0 was run at survey level. Measured with immunoSEQ multiplex PCR; TCRdb has only the in-frame clones, and not every one. The profile shows 30,000 to 40,000 clones, under 90% of them singletons. V lost 3 bases, J lost 5 bases, and 8 bases lay in between. The V gene's germline CDR1 is SGHKS and CDR2 YYEKEE (reference sequence). The CDR3 runs 12 residues. The source of this sequence is a man aged 18 to 30 with HIV. The source material was unsorted PBMCs, sampled 0.4 years before starting antiretroviral therapy. This sequence joins TRBV5-5 and TRBJ2-5; D gene uncertain. CDR3 residues: CASSSRAETQYF. CDR3 DNA: TGTGCCAGCAGCTCTAGGGCCGAGACCCAGTACTTC.